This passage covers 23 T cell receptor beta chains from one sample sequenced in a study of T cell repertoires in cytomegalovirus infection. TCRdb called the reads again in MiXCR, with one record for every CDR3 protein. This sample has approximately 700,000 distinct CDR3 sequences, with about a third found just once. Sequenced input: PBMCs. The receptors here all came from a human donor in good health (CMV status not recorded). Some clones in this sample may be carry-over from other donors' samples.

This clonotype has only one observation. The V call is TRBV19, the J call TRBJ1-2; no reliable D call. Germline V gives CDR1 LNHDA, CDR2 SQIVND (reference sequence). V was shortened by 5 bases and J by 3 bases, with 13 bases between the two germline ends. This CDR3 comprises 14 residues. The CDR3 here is CASSSIRGDYGYTF. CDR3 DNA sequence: TGTGCCAGTAGTTCGATCCGTGGAGACTATGGCTACACCTTC.

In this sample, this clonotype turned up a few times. CDR3 in DNA: TGTGCCAGCAGTTCCGCGGGGGCCTTGACAGATACGCAGTATTTT. Protein: CASSSAGALTDTQYF. This sequence joins TRBV28 and TRBJ2-3, with TRBD2 as a possible D gene (7 bases). The V gene lost 4 bases and the J gene lost 3 bases, with 14 bases spanning the gap. The germline V gene has CDR1 MDHEN and CDR2 SYDVKM. The CDR3 has 15 residues.

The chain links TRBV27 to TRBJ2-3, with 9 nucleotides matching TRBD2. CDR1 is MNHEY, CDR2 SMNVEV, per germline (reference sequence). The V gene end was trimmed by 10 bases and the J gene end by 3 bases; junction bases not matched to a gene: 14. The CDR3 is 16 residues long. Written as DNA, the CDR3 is TGTGCCACCATCCGCGGGAGGGTTGGTGGTACAGATACGCAGTATTTT. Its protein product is CATIRGRVGGTDTQYF.

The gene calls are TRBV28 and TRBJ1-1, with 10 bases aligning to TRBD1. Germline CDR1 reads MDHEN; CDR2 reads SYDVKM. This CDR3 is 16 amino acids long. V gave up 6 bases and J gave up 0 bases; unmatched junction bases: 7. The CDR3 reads CASRWGQGSMNTEAFF. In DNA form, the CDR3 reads TGTGCCAGCAGATGGGGACAGGGGAGTATGAACACTGAAGCTTTCTTT.

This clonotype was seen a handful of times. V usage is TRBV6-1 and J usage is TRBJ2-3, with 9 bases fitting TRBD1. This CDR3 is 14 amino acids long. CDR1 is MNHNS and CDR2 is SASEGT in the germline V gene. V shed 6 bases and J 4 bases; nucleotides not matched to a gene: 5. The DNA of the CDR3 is TGTGCCAGCAGGGGGACAGGGAGAGCAGATACGCAGTATTTT. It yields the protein CASRGTGRADTQYF.

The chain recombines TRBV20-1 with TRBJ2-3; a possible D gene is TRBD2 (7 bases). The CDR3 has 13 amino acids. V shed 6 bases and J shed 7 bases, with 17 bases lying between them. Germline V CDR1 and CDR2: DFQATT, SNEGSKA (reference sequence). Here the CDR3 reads CSAPSGGHYTQYF. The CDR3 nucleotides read TGCAGTGCCCCCTCCGGGGGGCATTATACGCAGTATTTT.

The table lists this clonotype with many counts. The CDR3 sequence: CASSLGQGTYNQPQHF. In DNA form, the CDR3 reads TGTGCCAGCAGCCTAGGACAGGGAACATACAATCAGCCCCAGCATTTT. The rearrangement links TRBV7-2 to TRBJ1-5, with 8 bases fitting TRBD1. With V trimmed by 5 bases and J by 3 bases, 9 bases remained unmatched. Germline values: CDR1 SGHTA, CDR2 FQGNSA. The CDR3 runs 16 residues.

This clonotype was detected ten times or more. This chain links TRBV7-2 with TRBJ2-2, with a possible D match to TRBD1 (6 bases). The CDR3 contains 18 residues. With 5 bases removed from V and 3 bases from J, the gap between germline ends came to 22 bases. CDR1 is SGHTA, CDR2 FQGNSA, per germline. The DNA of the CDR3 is TGTGCCAGCAGCCAGGAGGTTTTGTACAGGGTGTACACCGGGGAGCTGTTTTTT. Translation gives CASSQEVLYRVYTGELFF.

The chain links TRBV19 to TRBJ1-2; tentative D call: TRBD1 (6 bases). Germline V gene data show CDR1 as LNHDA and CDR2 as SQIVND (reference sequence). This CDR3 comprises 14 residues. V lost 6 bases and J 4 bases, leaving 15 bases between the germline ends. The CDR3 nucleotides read TGTGCCAGTAGGCCTACAGGGTTCGGCTATGGCTACACCTTC. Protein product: CASRPTGFGYGYTF.

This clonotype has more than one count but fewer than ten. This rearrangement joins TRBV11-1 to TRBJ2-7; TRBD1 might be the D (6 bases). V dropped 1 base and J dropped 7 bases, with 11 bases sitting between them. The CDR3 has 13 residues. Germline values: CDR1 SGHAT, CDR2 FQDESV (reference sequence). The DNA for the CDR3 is TGTGCCAGCAGCTTAGGGGGGCCCAGTGAGCAGTACTTC. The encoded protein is CASSLGGPSEQYF.

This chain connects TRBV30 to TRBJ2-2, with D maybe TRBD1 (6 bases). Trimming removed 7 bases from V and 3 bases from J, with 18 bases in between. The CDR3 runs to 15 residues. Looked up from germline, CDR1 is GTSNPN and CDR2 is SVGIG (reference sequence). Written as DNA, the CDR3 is TGTGCCTTTGGACAGTTTCACGGTGACACCGGGGAGCTGTTTTTT. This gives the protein CAFGQFHGDTGELFF.

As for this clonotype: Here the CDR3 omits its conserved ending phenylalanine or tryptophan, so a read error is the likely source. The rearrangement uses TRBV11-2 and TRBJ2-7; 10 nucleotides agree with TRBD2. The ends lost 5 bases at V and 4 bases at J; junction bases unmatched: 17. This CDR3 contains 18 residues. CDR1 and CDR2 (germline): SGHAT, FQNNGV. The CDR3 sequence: CASSMGRGFLAGDYEQYL. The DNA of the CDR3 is TGTGCCAGCAGCATGGGGCGAGGGTTCCTAGCGGGAGATTACGAGCAGTACTTA.

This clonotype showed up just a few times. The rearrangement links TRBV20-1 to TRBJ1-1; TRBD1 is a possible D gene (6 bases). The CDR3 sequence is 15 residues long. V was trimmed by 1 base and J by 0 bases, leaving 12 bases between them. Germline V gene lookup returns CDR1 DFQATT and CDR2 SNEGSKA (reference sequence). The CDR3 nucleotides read TGCAGTGCTAGAGTTTTACGGACAGTGAACACTGAAGCTTTCTTT. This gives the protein CSARVLRTVNTEAFF.

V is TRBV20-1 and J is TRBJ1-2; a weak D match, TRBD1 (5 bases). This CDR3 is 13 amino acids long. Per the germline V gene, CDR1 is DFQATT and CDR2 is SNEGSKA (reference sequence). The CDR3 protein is CISEGREDYGYTF. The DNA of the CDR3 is TGCATATCGGAGGGCAGGGAGGACTATGGCTACACCTTC.

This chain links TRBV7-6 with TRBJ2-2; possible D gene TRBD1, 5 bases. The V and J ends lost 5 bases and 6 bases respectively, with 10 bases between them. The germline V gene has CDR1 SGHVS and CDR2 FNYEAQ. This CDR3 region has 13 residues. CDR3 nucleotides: TGTGCCAGCAGCCCCTCAGGGCCCGGGGAGCTGTTTTTT. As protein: CASSPSGPGELFF.

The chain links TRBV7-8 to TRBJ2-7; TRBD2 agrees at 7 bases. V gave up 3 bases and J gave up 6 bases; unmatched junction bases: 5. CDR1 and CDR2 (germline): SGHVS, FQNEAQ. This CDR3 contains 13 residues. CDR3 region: CASSLERDGEQYF. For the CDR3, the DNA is TGTGCCAGCAGCTTGGAGCGGGACGGCGAGCAGTACTTC. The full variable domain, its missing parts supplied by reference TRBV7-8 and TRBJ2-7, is GAGVSQSPRYKVAKRGQDVALRCDPISGHVSLFWYQQALGQGPEFLTYFQNEAQLDKSGLPSDRFFAERPEGSVSTLKIQRTQQEDSAVYLCASSLERDGEQYFGPGTRLTVT.

This CDR3 reads CASSEAMNTEAFF. CDR3 nucleotides: TGTGCCAGCAGTGAAGCCATGAACACTGAAGCTTTCTTT. This chain links TRBV25-1 with TRBJ1-1, with D unresolved. This CDR3 contains 13 residues. Trimming shortened V by 2 bases and J by 0 bases, and 4 bases separated the two germline ends. Germline CDR1 reads MGHDK; CDR2 reads SYGVNS.

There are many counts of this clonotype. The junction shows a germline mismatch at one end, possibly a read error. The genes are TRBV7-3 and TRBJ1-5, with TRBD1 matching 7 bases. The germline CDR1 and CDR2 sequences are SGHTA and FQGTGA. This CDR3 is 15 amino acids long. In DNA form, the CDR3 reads TGTGCCAGCAGCCTAACAGGGGAGCCCAATCAGCCCCAGCATTTT. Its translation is CASSLTGEPNQPQHF.

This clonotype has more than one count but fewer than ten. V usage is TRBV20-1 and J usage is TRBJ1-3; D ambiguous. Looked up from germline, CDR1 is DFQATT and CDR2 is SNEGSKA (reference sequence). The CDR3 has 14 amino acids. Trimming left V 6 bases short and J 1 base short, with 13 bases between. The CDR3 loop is CSAYGETSGNTIYF. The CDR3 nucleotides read TGCAGTGCGTATGGGGAGACGTCTGGAAACACCATATATTTT.

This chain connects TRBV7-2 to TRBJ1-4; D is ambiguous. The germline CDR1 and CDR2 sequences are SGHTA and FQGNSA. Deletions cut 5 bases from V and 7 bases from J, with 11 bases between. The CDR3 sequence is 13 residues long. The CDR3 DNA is TGTGCCAGCAGCCAGGACCTGAGTGAAAAACTGTTTTTT. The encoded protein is CASSQDLSEKLFF.

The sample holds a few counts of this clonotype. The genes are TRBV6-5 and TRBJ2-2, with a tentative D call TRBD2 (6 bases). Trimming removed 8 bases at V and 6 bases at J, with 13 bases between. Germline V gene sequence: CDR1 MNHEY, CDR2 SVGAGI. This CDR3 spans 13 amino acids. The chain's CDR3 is CASFARRAGELFF. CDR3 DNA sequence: TGTGCCAGCTTCGCTAGGAGGGCCGGGGAGCTGTTTTTT.

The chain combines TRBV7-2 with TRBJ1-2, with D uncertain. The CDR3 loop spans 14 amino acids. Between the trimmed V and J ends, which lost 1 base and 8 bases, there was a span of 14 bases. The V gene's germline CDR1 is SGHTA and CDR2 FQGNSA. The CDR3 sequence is CASSLEVGGTGYTF. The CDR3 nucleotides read TGTGCCAGCAGCTTAGAGGTCGGCGGAACCGGCTACACCTTC.

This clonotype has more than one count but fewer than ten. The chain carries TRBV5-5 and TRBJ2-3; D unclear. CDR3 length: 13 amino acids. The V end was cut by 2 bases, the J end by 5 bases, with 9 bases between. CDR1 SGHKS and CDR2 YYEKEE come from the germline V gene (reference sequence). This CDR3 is CASSFLVRDTQYF. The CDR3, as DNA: TGTGCCAGCAGCTTCCTTGTGCGAGATACGCAGTATTTT.